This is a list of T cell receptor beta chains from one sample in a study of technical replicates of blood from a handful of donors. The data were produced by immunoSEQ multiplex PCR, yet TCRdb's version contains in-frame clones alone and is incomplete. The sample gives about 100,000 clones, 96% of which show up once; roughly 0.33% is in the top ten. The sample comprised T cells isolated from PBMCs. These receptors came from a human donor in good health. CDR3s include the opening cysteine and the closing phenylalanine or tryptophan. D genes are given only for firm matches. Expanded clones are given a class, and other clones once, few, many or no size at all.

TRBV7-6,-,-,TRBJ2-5,TGTGCCAGCAGCTTAATACAGGGCGAGACCCAGTACTTC,CASSLIQGETQYF
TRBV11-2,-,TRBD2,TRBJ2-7,TGTGCCAGCAGCTTAGTTCGACAGACTAGCGGGCGGTACGAGCAGTACTTC,CASSLVRQTSGRYEQYF
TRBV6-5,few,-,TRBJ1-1,TGTGCCAGCAGTTACTCCCCGGCTTTCTTT,CASSYSPAFF
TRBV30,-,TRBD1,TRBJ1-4,TGTGCCTGGAGTCGACAGGGTCCTGAAAAACTGTTTTTT,CAWSRQGPEKLFF
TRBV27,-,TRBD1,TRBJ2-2,TGTGCCAGCAGCTTCGGACAGGGAGACACCGGGGAGCTGTTTTTT,CASSFGQGDTGELFF
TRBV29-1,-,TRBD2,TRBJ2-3,TGCAGCGTTGAGGCGGGAGCTACAGATACGCAGTATTTT,CSVEAGATDTQYF
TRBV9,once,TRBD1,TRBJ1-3,TGTGCCAGCAGCGTTCAGGGGGCGGACACCATATATTTT,CASSVQGADTIYF
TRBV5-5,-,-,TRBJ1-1,TGTGCCAGCAGCCCGCGCCCCGAGTGGAACACTGAAGCTTTCTTT,CASSPRPEWNTEAFF
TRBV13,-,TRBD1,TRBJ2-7,TGTGCCAGCAGCGCCGACAGGGAAAAAGCCTACGAGCAGTACTTC,CASSADREKAYEQYF
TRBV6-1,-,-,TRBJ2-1,TGTGCCAGCAGTGAAGCGTTGACACCCCCAGACAATGAGCAGTTCTTC,CASSEALTPPDNEQFF
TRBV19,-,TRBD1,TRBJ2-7,TGTGCCAGTAGTATGTTCGCGACAGGGGTGAGGGAGCAGTACTTC,CASSMFATGVREQYF
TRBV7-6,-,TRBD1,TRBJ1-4,TGTGCCAGCAGCTTAAAGGACAGGGGAAATGAAAAACTGTTTTTT,CASSLKDRGNEKLFF
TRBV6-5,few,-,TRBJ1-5,TGTGCCAGCAGACAAACAGGGCCTTCTAATCAGCCCCAGCATTTT,CASRQTGPSNQPQHF
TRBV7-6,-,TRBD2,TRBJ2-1,TGTGCCAGCAGCGGACTAGCGGGAGGGCACAATGAGCAGTTCTTC,CASSGLAGGHNEQFF
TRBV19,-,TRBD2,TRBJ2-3,TGTGCCAGTCTACGCGGGACTACTAGCACAGATACGCAGTATTTT,CASLRGTTSTDTQYF
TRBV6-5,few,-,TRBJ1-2,TGTGCCAGCAGTTACGACAGGAGAAGCGATGGCTACACCTTC,CASSYDRRSDGYTF
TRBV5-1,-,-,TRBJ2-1,TGCGCCAGCAGCCGAAGCGATAACAGGGTATACAATGAGCAGTTCTTC,CASSRSDNRVYNEQFF
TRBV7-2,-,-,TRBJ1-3,TGTGCCAGCAGCCCGAGCACTGGAAACACCATATATTTT,CASSPSTGNTIYF
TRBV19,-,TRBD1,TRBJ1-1,TGTGCCAGTATCCGACAGGGGGCCTATGAAGCTTTCTTT,CASIRQGAYEAFF
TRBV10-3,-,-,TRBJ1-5,TGTGCCATCAGTGAAAATTTAGGCAATCAGCCCCAGCATTTT,CAISENLGNQPQHF
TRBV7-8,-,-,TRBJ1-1,TGTGCCAGCAGCTTAAGGAGCACTGAAGCTTTCTTT,CASSLRSTEAFF